Described below is a single T cell receptor (beta chain) sequence and its context. What it binds is not known. This sample was taken from a study of monozygotic twins with inflammatory bowel disease. TCRdb reprocessed the 5' RACE reads, with one entry per CDR3 protein and no DNA. This table lists 300,000 to 400,000 distinct CDR3 sequences. The CDR3 has 14 amino acids. Per germline, CDR1 MNHNY and CDR2 SVGAGI (reference sequence). Overall study results and limits: Since immunosuppressive treatments differed, patient repertoires may have gained added variability.

The V call is TRBV6-6, the J call TRBJ1-3. This TCR was sampled from a human donor with ulcerative colitis or Crohn's disease, or a healthy co-twin of an affected twin (not recorded which). Specimen: blood. CDR3 region: CASSTDLSGNTIYF.